A single sample gave rise to the 17 T cell receptor beta chains below, sequenced in a study of OX40 agonist ivuxolimab in advanced cancers. Assay used: immunoSEQ multiplex PCR; TCRdb lists only in-frame clones, some missing. The sample contains 45,000 to 70,000 clones, about 90% of which appear only once. This sample comprised CD4+ or CD8+ T cells sorted from blood, obtained in a trial of the OX40 agonist ivuxolimab. The origin of the receptors is an adult with an advanced solid tumor such as melanoma, head and neck, liver or kidney cancer.

This clone has a single count. The chain links TRBV28 to TRBJ2-3; 8 nucleotides align to TRBD2. Germline V lookup: CDR1 MDHEN, CDR2 SYDVKM. The junction had 23 bases not matched to a gene; V was cut back by 6 bases and J by 3 bases. CDR3 size: 20 residues. CDR3 in DNA: TGTGCCAGCAGACCGTCCGCGGGGGGCGGGCGGCAAGGGGAGACAGATACGCAGTATTTT. This sequence encodes CASRPSAGGGRQGETDTQYF.

J is TRBJ2-7 and V is TRBV29-1; D is perhaps TRBD1 or TRBD2 (5 bases each). Germline loops: CDR1 SQVTM, CDR2 ANQGSEA. There are 14 residues in the CDR3. V lost 4 bases to trimming and J lost 0 bases, with 13 bases between them. For the CDR3, the DNA is TGCAGCGTTGCAGAGAGGGGCTTCTCCTACGAGCAGTACTTC. Translated, it gives CSVAERGFSYEQYF.

The genes are TRBV10-3 and TRBJ2-3, with TRBD2 matching over 13 bases. This CDR3 has 16 amino acids. The J segment lost 1 base and the V segment lost 6 bases, leaving 4 bases of the junction unmatched. The germline CDR1 and CDR2 sequences are ENHRY and SYGVKD. The CDR3, as DNA: TGTGCCATCAGCCGAGGACTAGCGGGGGGCACAGATACGCAGTATTTT. Protein product: CAISRGLAGGTDTQYF.

V and J are TRBV19 and TRBJ2-1; 10 nucleotides align to TRBD2. CDR1 and CDR2 (germline): LNHDA, SQIVND (reference sequence). The trim removed 1 base at V and 12 bases at J, leaving 12 bases unmatched. The CDR3 is 16 residues long. The CDR3 DNA reads TGTGCCAGTAGTATAGGTGGTACTAGCGGGACGGGGTGGCAGTTCTTC. Amino acids: CASSIGGTSGTGWQFF.

This chain uses TRBV27 with TRBJ1-1, with D maybe TRBD1 (6 bases). V lost 7 bases, J lost 1 base, and 13 bases lay in between. Looked up from germline, CDR1 is MNHEY and CDR2 is SMNVEV (reference sequence). CDR3 length: 14 residues. This chain's CDR3 is CASKAGAGNTEAFF. As DNA, the CDR3 is TGTGCCAGCAAAGCGGGGGCGGGGAACACTGAAGCTTTCTTT.

The CDR3 DNA sequence: TGTGCCAGCAGCTCCCGGGACTATTACAATGAGCAGTTCTTC. This sequence encodes CASSSRDYYNEQFF. The chain carries TRBV11-2 and TRBJ2-1; 7 bases are a match to TRBD2. Germline lookup yields CDR1 SGHAT and CDR2 FQNNGV. This CDR3 comprises 14 residues. The trim removed 4 bases at V and 4 bases at J, leaving 4 bases unmatched.

The rearrangement links TRBV11-2 to TRBJ2-1; D gene unclear. Germline CDR1 reads SGHAT; CDR2 reads FQNNGV. The length of the CDR3 is 12 residues. Trimming took off 5 bases at V and 7 bases at J, with 9 bases between the two ends. DNA of the CDR3: TGTGCCAGCAGCCAAGCTGCGAATGAGCAGTTCTTC. Translated: CASSQAANEQFF.

The chain uses TRBV19 and TRBJ2-1; possibly TRBD2 for D (6 bases). CDR3 size: 14 residues. Germline V gives CDR1 LNHDA, CDR2 SQIVND (reference sequence). V lost 6 bases to trimming and J lost 6 bases, with 15 bases between them. The CDR3, as DNA: TGTGCCAGTAGCCGACTAGGGGCCCCCAATGAGCAGTTCTTC. It codes for CASSRLGAPNEQFF.

This clone has a single count. The chain combines TRBV10-3 with TRBJ2-7; 10 bases line up with TRBD2. CDR3 length: 19 residues. Germline V gives CDR1 ENHRY, CDR2 SYGVKD. After removal of 2 bases from V and 3 bases from J, the junction contained 16 bases not matched to a gene. CDR3 region: CAISEPDEVASGSIYEQYF. Here the CDR3 DNA reads TGTGCCATCAGTGAGCCCGATGAGGTAGCTAGCGGGAGTATCTACGAGCAGTACTTC.

The chain has TRBV5-1 and TRBJ2-7; TRBD1 or TRBD2 may be the D gene (5 bases each). The V end was cut by 0 bases, the J end by 3 bases, with 13 bases between. Germline CDR1 is SGHRS and CDR2 is YFSETQ. This CDR3 has 15 amino acids. DNA for the CDR3: TGCGCCAGCAGCTTGGCCCCGGGACCTTACTACGAGCAGTACTTC. This gives the protein CASSLAPGPYYEQYF.

V usage is TRBV7-2 and J usage is TRBJ2-7; no clear D. Germline CDR1 reads SGHTA; CDR2 reads FQGNSA. There are 15 residues in the CDR3. The V end was cut by 1 base, the J end by 1 base, with 11 bases between. The CDR3 DNA reads TGTGCCAGCAGCTTAGTAGGTAGCTTGTCCTACGAGCAGTACTTC. Translating it yields CASSLVGSLSYEQYF.

The J gene is TRBJ1-5, the V gene TRBV19, with 7 positions matching TRBD1. Per the germline V gene, CDR1 is LNHDA and CDR2 is SQIVND (reference sequence). This CDR3 has 14 amino acids. V lost 4 bases and J lost 6; bases outside the gene matches: 6. The CDR3 loop is CASSSTGERQPQHF. The CDR3 DNA follows: TGTGCCAGTAGTAGTACAGGGGAACGTCAGCCCCAGCATTTT.

V is TRBV27 and J is TRBJ2-7, with 13 bases that match TRBD2. V shed 2 bases and J 0 bases; nucleotides not matched to a gene: 7. The CDR3 spans 18 residues. Germline loops: CDR1 MNHEY, CDR2 SMNVEV (reference sequence). The CDR3 DNA reads as TGTGCCAGCAGTTTAGGGCGACTAGCGGGAGGCTACTCCTACGAGCAGTACTTC. It translates to CASSLGRLAGGYSYEQYF.

The rearrangement uses TRBV11-1 and TRBJ2-1; 13 bases agree with TRBD2. This CDR3 is built from 17 residues. V dropped 5 bases and J dropped 3; count of bases not matched to a gene: 7. CDR1 SGHAT and CDR2 FQDESV come from the germline V gene (reference sequence). CDR3 nucleotide sequence: TGTGCCAGCAGCCCCTTAACTAGCGGGAGGGTCTACAATGAGCAGTTCTTC. It codes for CASSPLTSGRVYNEQFF.

This chain connects TRBV10-3 to TRBJ2-7, with 8 positions matching TRBD2. Per the germline V gene, CDR1 is ENHRY and CDR2 is SYGVKD. CDR3 length equals 14 residues. V lost 4 bases to trimming and J lost 5 bases; unmatched junction nucleotides: 7. Here the CDR3 DNA reads TGTGCCATCAGTGGGCCGGGAGGGTCCAACGAGCAGTACTTC. Translation gives CAISGPGGSNEQYF.

The chain is built from TRBV7-3 and TRBJ1-1; 7 bases fit TRBD1. Germline CDR1 SGHTA, CDR2 FQGTGA. CDR3 length: 13 amino acids. With 5 bases clipped from V and 5 bases from J, the junction kept 5 bases outside the gene matches. For the CDR3, the DNA is TGTGCCAGCAGCAAAGACAGGGTGACTGAAGCTTTCTTT. It is translated as CASSKDRVTEAFF.

The chain has TRBV5-6 and TRBJ2-2; unclear D gene. The CDR3 runs 16 residues. Trimming removed 0 bases at V and 5 bases at J, with 14 bases between. Germline-derived CDR1 and CDR2 are SGHDT and YYEEEE. Here the CDR3 reads CASSLVGQRLTGELFF. CDR3 coding DNA: TGTGCCAGCAGCTTGGTTGGGCAGAGGCTAACCGGGGAGCTGTTTTTT.